This TCR beta chain was sequenced for a study of control samples from healthy donors and cancer patients. Only in-frame clones appear in the TCRdb table, and some are missing; sequencing was by immunoSEQ multiplex PCR. The sample has roughly 130,000 clones, around 90% seen once; the top ten hold about 2.6%. Sequenced: blood. The receptor was derived from a man aged 18 to 29 in good health.

As DNA, the CDR3 is TGTGCCATCAGGACCAGGGGCTCGGATACTGAAGCTTTCTTT. Translating it yields CAIRTRGSDTEAFF. The chain recombines TRBV10-3 with TRBJ1-1; the D gene is possibly TRBD1 (6 bases). CDR3 size: 14 residues. The V gene lost 6 bases and the J gene lost 5 bases, with 16 bases spanning the gap. Germline CDR1 is ENHRY and CDR2 is SYGVKD.